These 30 T cell receptor beta chains came from one sample sequenced in a study of post-analysis software for immune sequencing data. For these TCRs, the target antigens are not known. Libraries were made from TCR beta cDNA, and they carried unique molecular identifiers. TCRdb analysed the PCR reads with MiXCR anew, one entry per CDR3 protein. The sample contains 400,000 to 500,000 distinct CDR3 sequences, about 40% of which appear only once. General study points: Five TRBV segments, including TRBV5-6, TRBV5-1 and TRBV20-1, were more frequent in patients than controls.

Sequenced sample: blood. These receptors all come from a girl aged 2 to 9 with multiple sclerosis.

As concerns this clonotype: A much larger clone differs from this one at a single base, so this may be a read error. The chain uses TRBV9 and TRBJ2-7; tentatively, D is TRBD1 (7 bases). The V gene's germline CDR1 is SGDLS and CDR2 YYNGEE. This CDR3 is built from 14 residues. The ends were cut back, 2 bases at V and 7 bases at J, with 16 bases in the middle. CDR3 in amino acids: CASSVAGGYNEQYF. DNA for the CDR3: TGTGCCAGCAGCGTCGCAGGGGGGTACAATGAGCAGTACTTC.

CDR3 nucleotide sequence: TGTGCCAGCAGTTTTTATCGGGACACTGAAGCTTTCTTT. Translated: CASSFYRDTEAFF. The chain carries TRBV27 and TRBJ1-1; D not certain. Trimming shortened V by 3 bases and J by 3 bases, and 8 bases separated the two germline ends. CDR1 MNHEY and CDR2 SMNVEV come from the germline V gene (reference sequence). The CDR3 extends over 13 amino acids.

This sequence joins TRBV7-2 and TRBJ1-1, with D maybe TRBD1 (5 bases). Germline CDR1 reads SGHTA; CDR2 reads FQGNSA. This CDR3 is built from 14 residues. Trimming took off 4 bases at V and 3 bases at J, with 12 bases between the two ends. For the CDR3, the DNA is TGTGCCAGCAGCTCCACGCAGGGTTACACTGAAGCTTTCTTT. Residues: CASSSTQGYTEAFF.

This sequence joins TRBV29-1 and TRBJ2-7; D not resolved. CDR1 and CDR2 (germline): SQVTM, ANQGSEA. Trimming shortened V by 2 bases and J by 4 bases, and 9 bases separated the two germline ends. The CDR3 spans 12 residues. CDR3 nucleotide sequence: TGCAGCGTTGAAAACAAGCGATACGAGCAGTACTTC. Translated: CSVENKRYEQYF.

The rearrangement joins TRBV21-1 to TRBJ2-5; TRBD1 reflects the table's D call only, with no check against the DNA. TRBV21-1 is a pseudogene. The CDR3 spans 16 residues. CDR3 protein: CASAPSPRALQETQYF. The CDR3 DNA reads TGTGCCAGCGCCCCCAGCCCCCGGGCCCTCCAAGAGACCCAGTACTTC.

The chain links TRBV6-5 to TRBJ1-2; a weak D match, TRBD1 (5 bases). CDR1 is MNHEY and CDR2 is SVGAGI in the germline V gene. V dropped 2 bases and J dropped 8 bases, with 9 bases sitting between them. This CDR3 is 12 amino acids long. The CDR3 is CASSYGGRGYTF. CDR3 nucleotide sequence: TGTGCCAGCAGTTACGGGGGTCGAGGCTACACCTTC.

This clonotype was seen a single time. A much more abundant neighbour one base away suggests this may be a read error. The CDR3 is CSSDPSRVGETQYF. CDR3 in DNA: TGCAGCTCCGACCCATCAAGGGTGGGGGAGACCCAGTACTTC. The rearrangement links TRBV29-1 to TRBJ2-5; D is uncertain. Germline CDR1 is SQVTM and CDR2 is ANQGSEA. The V end was cut by 8 bases, the J end by 5 bases, with 21 bases between. The CDR3 has 14 amino acids.

This clonotype was picked up many times. The chain has TRBV20-1 and TRBJ2-1; D is perhaps TRBD2 (5 bases). The CDR3 runs to 15 residues. The V end was cut by 0 bases, the J end by 9 bases, with 18 bases between. CDR1 and CDR2 from the germline V gene are DFQATT and SNEGSKA (reference sequence). CDR3 nucleotides: TGCAGTGCTAGAGATCACCCCCTAACTAGAGTTGAGCAGTTCTTC. It encodes CSARDHPLTRVEQFF.

This chain joins TRBV5-6 and TRBJ2-7, with 11 bases fitting TRBD2. The CDR3 length is 17 residues. With V trimmed by 0 bases and J by 4 bases, 9 bases remained unmatched. In germline, CDR1 is SGHDT, CDR2 YYEEEE. CDR3 residues: CASSLVRTSGLTYEQYF. The DNA for the CDR3 is TGTGCCAGCAGCTTGGTTCGGACTAGCGGGTTAACTTACGAGCAGTACTTC.

This clonotype was found a few times. The CDR3 nucleotides read TGTGCCAGCAGCCAAGTCGGGCGTAACAATGAGCAGTTCTTC. This encodes CASSQVGRNNEQFF. V usage is TRBV4-2 and J usage is TRBJ2-1; D not resolved. Trimming left V 1 base short and J 5 bases short, with 9 bases between. CDR3 length: 14 amino acids. Germline V gives CDR1 LGHNA, CDR2 YNFKEQ.

This chain uses TRBV12-3 or TRBV12-4 with TRBJ1-1; no firm D call. The length of the CDR3 is 14 residues. The V and J ends lost 8 bases and 3 bases respectively, with 16 bases between them. CDR3 nucleotide sequence: TGTGCCAGCGCCCCTCTTAGATTTCACACTGAAGCTTTCTTT. Protein: CASAPLRFHTEAFF.

The chain combines TRBV9 with TRBJ2-5; the match to TRBD2 covers 10 bases. Losses at the gene ends were 3 bases for V and 5 bases for J; bases not matched to a gene: 10. The CDR3 spans 16 residues. Germline CDR1 is SGDLS and CDR2 is YYNGEE. CDR3 loop: CASSGSIAGGAETQYF. The CDR3 region has the DNA TGTGCCAGCAGCGGGTCCATAGCGGGGGGAGCGGAGACCCAGTACTTC.

This clonotype appeared many times. This chain joins TRBV5-6 and TRBJ2-1; the D gene is possibly TRBD1 (5 bases). Between the trimmed V and J ends, which lost 2 bases and 8 bases, there was a span of 14 bases. Germline-derived CDR1 and CDR2 are SGHDT and YYEEEE. CDR3 length: 14 residues. The CDR3 reads CASSFGQGRYEQFF. CDR3 coding DNA: TGTGCCAGCAGCTTCGGGCAGGGCAGGTATGAGCAGTTCTTC.

The rearrangement joins TRBV6-6 to TRBJ1-1, with a weak D call TRBD1 (6 bases). The germline V and J ends were trimmed by 5 bases and 1 base, with 11 bases remaining between them. The CDR3 loop spans 14 amino acids. Germline V gene lookup returns CDR1 MNHNY and CDR2 SVGAGI (reference sequence). The CDR3 is CASSTGHQNTEAFF. For the CDR3, the DNA is TGTGCCAGCAGTACGGGACACCAGAACACTGAAGCTTTCTTT.

The chain joins TRBV7-8 to TRBJ1-5; 7 bases match TRBD1. The junction had 3 bases not matched to a gene; V was cut back by 1 base and J by 6 bases. There are 14 residues in the CDR3. Germline V gene data show CDR1 as SGHVS and CDR2 as FQNEAQ. CDR3 DNA: TGTGCCAGCAGCTTAGAAGGGGGCGGTCAGCCCCAGCATTTT. Its protein product is CASSLEGGGQPQHF. The entire variable domain, with the rest obtained from reference TRBV7-8 and TRBJ1-5, is as follows: GAGVSQSPRYKVAKRGQDVALRCDPISGHVSLFWYQQALGQGPEFLTYFQNEAQLDKSGLPSDRFFAERPEGSVSTLKIQRTQQEDSAVYLCASSLEGGGQPQHFGDGTRLSIL.

V usage is TRBV13 and J usage is TRBJ2-3; D is uncertain. Between the trimmed V and J ends, which lost 0 bases and 9 bases, there was a span of 16 bases. Looked up from germline, CDR1 is PRHDT and CDR2 is FYEKMQ (reference sequence). This CDR3 has 15 amino acids. This CDR3 is CASSLGYLGVQTQYF. The DNA for the CDR3 is TGTGCCAGCAGCTTAGGCTATCTTGGAGTACAGACGCAGTATTTT.

This clonotype was observed a few times. The rearrangement uses TRBV20-1 and TRBJ2-7, with 11 positions matching TRBD2. The CDR3 spans 14 residues. Germline V gene sequence: CDR1 DFQATT, CDR2 SNEGSKA (reference sequence). Trimming took 5 bases from V and 0 from J; bases not matched to a gene: 3. The CDR3 DNA reads TGCAGTGCTTCGGGACTAGCGGTCTCCTACGAGCAGTACTTC. This sequence encodes CSASGLAVSYEQYF.

J is TRBJ2-3 and V is TRBV20-1; the D is unclear. V gave up 7 bases and J gave up 1 base, with 15 bases separating them. CDR1 and CDR2 (germline): DFQATT, SNEGSKA (reference sequence). The length of the CDR3 is 14 residues. For the CDR3, the DNA is TGCAGTGTCCCAATCCTCCGAGGCACAGATACGCAGTATTTT. Its translation is CSVPILRGTDTQYF.

This sequence joins TRBV29-1 and TRBJ2-5; a weak D match, TRBD1 (7 bases). V was pared by 3 bases and J by 11 bases, with 16 bases between. The germline V gene has CDR1 SQVTM and CDR2 ANQGSEA. CDR3 length: 12 residues. The CDR3 region has the DNA TGCAGCGTTGAGCAGGGGGGATGGGGGCAGTACTTC. It specifies CSVEQGGWGQYF.

V gene TRBV4-3 combines with J gene TRBJ2-3; D perhaps matches TRBD2 (6 bases). The CDR3 totals 15 residues. Trimming removed 1 base from V and 5 bases from J, with 13 bases in between. Germline V gives CDR1 LGHNA, CDR2 YSLEER. The CDR3 here is CASSQGHSGGDTQYF. The CDR3 DNA follows: TGCGCCAGCAGCCAAGGTCATAGCGGAGGAGATACGCAGTATTTT.

The chain carries TRBV7-9 and TRBJ1-2; 11 positions match TRBD1. V lost 1 base to trimming and J lost 3 bases; unmatched junction nucleotides: 4. The germline CDR1 and CDR2 sequences are SEHNR and FQNEAQ (reference sequence). The CDR3 spans 16 residues. In DNA form, the CDR3 reads TGTGCCAGCAGCTTAGGGACAGGGGGCCTGGACTATGGCTACACCTTC. This codes for CASSLGTGGLDYGYTF.

The chain links TRBV5-5 to TRBJ2-7; possible D gene TRBD1, 5 bases. Trimming stripped 2 bases from V and 3 bases from J, with 15 bases between. The V gene's germline CDR1 is SGHKS and CDR2 YYEKEE (reference sequence). This CDR3 spans 15 amino acids. CDR3 nucleotides: TGTGCCAGCAGCTTTATTCAGGGATTCCTCTACGAGCAGTACTTC. Protein: CASSFIQGFLYEQYF.

This clonotype was counted between two and nine times. DNA for the CDR3: TGTGCCAGTCGAGACGGATTATTAGCCAAAAACATTCAGTACTTC. It translates to CASRDGLLAKNIQYF. V is TRBV2 and J is TRBJ2-4; D is unresolved. The CDR3 is 15 amino acids. V was pared by 9 bases and J by 0 bases, with 15 bases between. The germline V gene encodes CDR1 SNHLY and CDR2 FYNNEI.

V gene TRBV5-1 combines with J gene TRBJ2-4; 13 bases line up with TRBD2. With 0 bases clipped from V and 0 bases from J, the junction kept 15 bases outside the gene matches. This CDR3 comprises 22 residues. Germline V gives CDR1 SGHRS, CDR2 YFSETQ. This chain's CDR3 is CASSLVGTGLAGEGLAKNIQYF. In nucleotides, the CDR3 is TGCGCCAGCAGCTTGGTGGGAACCGGACTAGCGGGAGAGGGGCTAGCCAAAAACATTCAGTACTTC.

This clonotype was observed a handful of times. The V gene is TRBV27, the J gene TRBJ2-1; D possibly uses TRBD1 or TRBD2 (5 bases each). The CDR3 has 15 amino acids. Germline loops: CDR1 MNHEY, CDR2 SMNVEV (reference sequence). V lost 3 bases and J lost 4, with 13 bases in between. The CDR3 DNA is TGTGCCAGCAGTTTTAAGGGGCGACTATACAATGAGCAGTTCTTC. This gives the protein CASSFKGRLYNEQFF.

This clonotype was seen many times. The chain uses TRBV11-2 and TRBJ2-5; a weak D match, TRBD1 (7 bases). Germline V lookup: CDR1 SGHAT, CDR2 FQNNGV. V lost 5 bases to trimming and J lost 5 bases, with 18 bases between them. The CDR3 has 15 residues. CDR3 in amino acids: CASSKTQGGRETQYF. In DNA, the CDR3 is TGTGCCAGCAGCAAAACCCAGGGGGGCCGGGAGACCCAGTACTTC. Based on the CDR3 plus reference TRBV11-2 and TRBJ2-5, the full variable domain is EAGVAQSPRYKIIEKRQSVAFWCNPISGHATLYWYQQILGQGPKLLIQFQNNGVVDDSQLPKDRFSAERLKGVDSTLKIQPAKLEDSAVYLCASSKTQGGRETQYFGPGTRLLVL.

The V gene is TRBV7-9, the J gene TRBJ1-1; D not resolved. Germline V gene data show CDR1 as SEHNR and CDR2 as FQNEAQ (reference sequence). The CDR3 covers 12 residues. V was cut by 2 bases and J by 7 bases, with 8 bases left in between. The chain's CDR3 is CASSLSLGEAFF. The CDR3 DNA follows: TGTGCCAGCAGCTTATCTCTGGGTGAAGCTTTCTTT.

The V call is TRBV15, the J call TRBJ2-3, with D unclear. Trimming stripped 2 bases from V and 4 bases from J, with 10 bases between. This CDR3 spans 14 amino acids. The V gene's germline CDR1 is LNHNV and CDR2 YYDKDF (reference sequence). The CDR3 DNA sequence: TGTGCCACCAGCAGACCCGGACCTTCAGATACGCAGTATTTT. Translating gives CATSRPGPSDTQYF.

In DNA form, the CDR3 reads TGTGCCAGTAGCTCCGGAACAGGGCGAAGCTCCTACGAGCAGTACTTC. Amino acid sequence: CASSSGTGRSSYEQYF. The J gene is TRBJ2-7, the V gene TRBV19, with D possibly being TRBD1 (6 bases). The CDR3 extends over 16 amino acids. V was shortened by 6 bases and J by 0 bases, with 18 bases between the two germline ends. The germline CDR1 and CDR2 sequences are LNHDA and SQIVND (reference sequence). Variable domain in full (rest from reference TRBV19 and TRBJ2-7): DGGITQSPKYLFRKEGQNVTLSCEQNLNHDAMYWYRQDPGQGLRLIYYSQIVNDFQKGDIAEGYSVSREKKESFPLTVTSAQKNPTAFYLCASSSGTGRSSYEQYFGPGTRLTVT.

This chain connects TRBV7-2 to TRBJ2-6; D gene uncertain. Looked up from germline, CDR1 is SGHTA and CDR2 is FQGNSA. CDR3 length: 16 residues. Trimming left V 1 base short and J 0 bases short, with 7 bases between. CDR3 nucleotides: TGTGCCAGCAGCTTAGGAAGCGTCTCTGGGGCCAACGTCCTGACTTTC. Its translation is CASSLGSVSGANVLTF. The full variable domain, with the rest looked up from reference TRBV7-2 and TRBJ2-6, is GAGVSQSPSNKVTEKGKDVELRCDPISGHTALYWYRQSLGQGLEFLIYFQGNSAPDKSGLPSDRFSAERTGGSVSTLTIQRTQQEDSAVYLCASSLGSVSGANVLTFGAGSRLTVL.